This TCR beta chain was recorded in a study of T-cell memory formation after mild COVID-19. About the study: Clusters were largely donor specific.

A single record per CDR3 protein comes from TCRdb applying MiXCR to the 5' RACE reads. The table includes about 100,000 distinct CDR3 sequences, 18% detected once. This clonotype came up many times. Its specificity is not known. General study results and limits: Day 15 to 85 contracting clones showed balanced CD4/CD8; later expanders leaned CD4+.

Germline CDR1 reads SGHDT; CDR2 reads YYEEEE. CDR3 size: 14 residues. Trimming stripped 0 bases from V and 1 base from J, with 7 bases between. V and J are TRBV5-6 and TRBJ2-5; no definite D call. Sequenced sample: PBMCs or a T cell subset sorted from them (not recorded which). The sequence derives from a man aged 18 to 29 who had mild COVID-19 (a few samples of this study predate the infection). Cell type and time point are not known. CDR3 region: CASSLVAIQETQYF. CDR3 in DNA: TGTGCCAGCAGCTTGGTAGCAATCCAAGAGACCCAGTACTTC. The full variable domain, its missing parts supplied by reference TRBV5-6 and TRBJ2-5, is DAGVTQSPTHLIKTRGQQVTLRCSPKSGHDTVSWYQQALGQGPQFIFQYYEEEERQRGNFPDRFSGHQFPNYSSELNVNALLLGDSALYLCASSLVAIQETQYFGPGTRLLVL.